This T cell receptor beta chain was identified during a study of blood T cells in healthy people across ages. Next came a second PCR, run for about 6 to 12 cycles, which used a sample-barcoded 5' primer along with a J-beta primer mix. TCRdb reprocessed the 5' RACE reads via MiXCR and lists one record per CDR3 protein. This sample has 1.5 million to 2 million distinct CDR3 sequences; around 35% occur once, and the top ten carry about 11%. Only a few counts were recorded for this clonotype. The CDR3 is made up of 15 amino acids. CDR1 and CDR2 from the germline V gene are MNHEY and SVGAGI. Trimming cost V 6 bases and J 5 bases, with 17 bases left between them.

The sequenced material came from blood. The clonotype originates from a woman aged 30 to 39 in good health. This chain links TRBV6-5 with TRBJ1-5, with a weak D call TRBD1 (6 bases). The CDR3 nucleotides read TGTGCCAGCAGACTACGGTCGGGGGGCGATCAGCCCCAGCATTTT. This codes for CASRLRSGGDQPQHF.